Included here is one T cell receptor beta chain sequence, with context. Its specificity is unknown. Viral peptide pool expansion of antigen-specific CD4+ T cells preceded sequencing in the ViraFEST assay. Culture proceeded for nine to ten days, and CD4+ T cells were then isolated. Vaccine recipients lacked prior SARS-CoV-2 infection and had negative nucleocapsid antibodies. Assay: immunoSEQ multiplex PCR; the TCRdb copy retains only in-frame clones and omits some. The sample has 50,000 or so clones, around 85% seen once. These data originate in a study of vaccination effects on CD4 cells after COVID-19. The CDR3 has 15 residues. Trimming pared 3 bases from V and 5 bases from J, leaving 15 bases between. Germline lookup yields CDR1 SGDLS and CDR2 YYNGEE.

The source was CD4+ T cells from PBMCs cultured with HCoV-229E spike peptides, collected before COVID-19 vaccination. The receptor was derived from a human donor who received a COVID-19 vaccine. The V and J genes are TRBV9 and TRBJ2-1; TRBD2 is a possible D gene (7 bases). CDR3 DNA sequence: TGTGCCAGCAGCGCAATGGGAGGGGGACACAATGAGCAGTTCTTC. Its protein is CASSAMGGGHNEQFF.